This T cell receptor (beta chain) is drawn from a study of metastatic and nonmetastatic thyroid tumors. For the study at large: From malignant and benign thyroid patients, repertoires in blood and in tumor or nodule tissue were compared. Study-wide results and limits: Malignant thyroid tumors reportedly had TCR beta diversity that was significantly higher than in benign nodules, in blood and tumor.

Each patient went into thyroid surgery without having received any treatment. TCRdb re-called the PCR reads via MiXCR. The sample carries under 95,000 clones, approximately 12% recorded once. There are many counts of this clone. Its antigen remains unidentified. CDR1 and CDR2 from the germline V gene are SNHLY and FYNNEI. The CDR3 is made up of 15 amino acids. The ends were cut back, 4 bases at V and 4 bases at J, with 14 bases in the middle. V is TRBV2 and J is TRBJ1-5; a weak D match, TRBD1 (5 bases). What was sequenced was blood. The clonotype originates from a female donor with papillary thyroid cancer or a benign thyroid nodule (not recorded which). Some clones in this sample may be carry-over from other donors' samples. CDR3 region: CASSVRDGVNQPQHF. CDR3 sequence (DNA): TGTGCCAGCAGTGTCCGGGACGGGGTGAATCAGCCCCAGCATTTT. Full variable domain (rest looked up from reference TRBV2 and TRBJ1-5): EPEVTQTPSHQVTQMGQEVILRCVPISNHLYFYWYRQILGQKVEFLVSFYNNEISEKSEIFDDQFSVERPDGSNFTLKIRSTKLEDSAMYFCASSVRDGVNQPQHFGDGTRLSIL.